What follows describes a single T cell receptor beta chain. This specimen belongs to a study of blood T cell repertoires in COVID-19. In the study overall: Researchers got acute and convalescent COVID-19 samples from the United States, Italy and Spain. T cells, B-cell-depleted T cells, or PBMCs supplied cDNA or gDNA.

Assay used: immunoSEQ multiplex PCR; TCRdb lists only in-frame clones, some missing. The sample comprises under 250,000 clones, roughly nine tenths of which are singletons, and 1.5% to 2% rests with the top ten. This CDR3 spans 17 amino acids. Germline V gene sequence: CDR1 SGHTA, CDR2 FQGNSA. V trimming: 0 bases; J trimming: 1 base; junction bases outside the gene matches: 1. Specimen: peripheral blood. V gene TRBV7-2 combines with J gene TRBJ2-3; TRBD2 matches at 13 bases. The source of this sequence is a woman aged 55-70 years who had recovered from COVID-19. The CDR3 DNA sequence: TGTGCCAGCAGCTTAGCAGGACTAGCGGGGGGCACAGATACGCAGTATTTT. This gives the protein CASSLAGLAGGTDTQYF.